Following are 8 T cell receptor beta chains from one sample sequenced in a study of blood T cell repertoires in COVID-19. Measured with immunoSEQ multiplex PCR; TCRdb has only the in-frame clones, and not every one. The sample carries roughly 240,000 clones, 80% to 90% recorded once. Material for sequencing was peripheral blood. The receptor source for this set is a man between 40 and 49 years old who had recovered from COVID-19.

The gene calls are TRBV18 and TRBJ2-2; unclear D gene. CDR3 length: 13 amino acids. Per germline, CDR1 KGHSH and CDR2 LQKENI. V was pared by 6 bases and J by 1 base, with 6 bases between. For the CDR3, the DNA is TGTGCCAGCTCTGCAGGGAACACCGGGGAGCTGTTTTTT. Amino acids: CASSAGNTGELFF.

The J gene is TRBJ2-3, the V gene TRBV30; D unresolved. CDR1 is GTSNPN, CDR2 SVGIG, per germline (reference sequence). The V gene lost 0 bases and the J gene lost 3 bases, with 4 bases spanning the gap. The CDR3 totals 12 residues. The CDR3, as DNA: TGTGCCTGGAGTGTAACAACAGATACGCAGTATTTT. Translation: CAWSVTTDTQYF.

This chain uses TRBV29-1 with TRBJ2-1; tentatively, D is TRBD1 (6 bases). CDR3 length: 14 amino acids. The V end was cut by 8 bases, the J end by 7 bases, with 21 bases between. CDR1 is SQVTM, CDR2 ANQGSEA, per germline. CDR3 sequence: CSYPGTGTGNEQFF. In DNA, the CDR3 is TGCAGCTACCCCGGAACGGGAACAGGGAATGAGCAGTTCTTC.

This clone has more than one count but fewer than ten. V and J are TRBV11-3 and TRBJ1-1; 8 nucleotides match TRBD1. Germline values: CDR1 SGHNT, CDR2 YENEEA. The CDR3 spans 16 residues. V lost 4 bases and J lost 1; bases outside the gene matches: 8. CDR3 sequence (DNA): TGTGCCAGCAGCTCCATTCCAGGGGGCGCGAACACTGAAGCTTTCTTT. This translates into CASSSIPGGANTEAFF.

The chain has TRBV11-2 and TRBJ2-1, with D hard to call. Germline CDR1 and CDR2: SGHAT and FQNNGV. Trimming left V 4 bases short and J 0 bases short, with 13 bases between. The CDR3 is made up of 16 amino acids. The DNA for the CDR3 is TGTGCCAGCAGCTCCTTTAGCCTCAGCTCCTACAATGAGCAGTTCTTC. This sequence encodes CASSSFSLSSYNEQFF.

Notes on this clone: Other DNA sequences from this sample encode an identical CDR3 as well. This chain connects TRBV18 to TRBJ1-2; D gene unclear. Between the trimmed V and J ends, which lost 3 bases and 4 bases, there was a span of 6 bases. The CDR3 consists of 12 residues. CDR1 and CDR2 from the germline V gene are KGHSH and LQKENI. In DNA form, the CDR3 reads TGTGCCAGCTCACCTCCCCTCTATGGCTACACCTTC. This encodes CASSPPLYGYTF.

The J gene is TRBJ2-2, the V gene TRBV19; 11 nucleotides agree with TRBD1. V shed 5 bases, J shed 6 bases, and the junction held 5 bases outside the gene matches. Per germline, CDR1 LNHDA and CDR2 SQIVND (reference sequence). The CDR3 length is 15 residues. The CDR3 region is CASSSPGQGAGELFF. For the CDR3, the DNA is TGTGCCAGTAGTTCCCCGGGACAGGGGGCCGGGGAGCTGTTTTTT.

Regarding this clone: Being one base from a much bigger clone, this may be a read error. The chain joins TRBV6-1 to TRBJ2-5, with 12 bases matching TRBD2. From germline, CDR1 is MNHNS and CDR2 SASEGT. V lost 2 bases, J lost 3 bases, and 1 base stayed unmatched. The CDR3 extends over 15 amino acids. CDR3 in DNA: TGTGCCAGCAGTGAACTAGCGGGGGGGAAAGAGACCCAGTACTTC. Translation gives CASSELAGGKETQYF.